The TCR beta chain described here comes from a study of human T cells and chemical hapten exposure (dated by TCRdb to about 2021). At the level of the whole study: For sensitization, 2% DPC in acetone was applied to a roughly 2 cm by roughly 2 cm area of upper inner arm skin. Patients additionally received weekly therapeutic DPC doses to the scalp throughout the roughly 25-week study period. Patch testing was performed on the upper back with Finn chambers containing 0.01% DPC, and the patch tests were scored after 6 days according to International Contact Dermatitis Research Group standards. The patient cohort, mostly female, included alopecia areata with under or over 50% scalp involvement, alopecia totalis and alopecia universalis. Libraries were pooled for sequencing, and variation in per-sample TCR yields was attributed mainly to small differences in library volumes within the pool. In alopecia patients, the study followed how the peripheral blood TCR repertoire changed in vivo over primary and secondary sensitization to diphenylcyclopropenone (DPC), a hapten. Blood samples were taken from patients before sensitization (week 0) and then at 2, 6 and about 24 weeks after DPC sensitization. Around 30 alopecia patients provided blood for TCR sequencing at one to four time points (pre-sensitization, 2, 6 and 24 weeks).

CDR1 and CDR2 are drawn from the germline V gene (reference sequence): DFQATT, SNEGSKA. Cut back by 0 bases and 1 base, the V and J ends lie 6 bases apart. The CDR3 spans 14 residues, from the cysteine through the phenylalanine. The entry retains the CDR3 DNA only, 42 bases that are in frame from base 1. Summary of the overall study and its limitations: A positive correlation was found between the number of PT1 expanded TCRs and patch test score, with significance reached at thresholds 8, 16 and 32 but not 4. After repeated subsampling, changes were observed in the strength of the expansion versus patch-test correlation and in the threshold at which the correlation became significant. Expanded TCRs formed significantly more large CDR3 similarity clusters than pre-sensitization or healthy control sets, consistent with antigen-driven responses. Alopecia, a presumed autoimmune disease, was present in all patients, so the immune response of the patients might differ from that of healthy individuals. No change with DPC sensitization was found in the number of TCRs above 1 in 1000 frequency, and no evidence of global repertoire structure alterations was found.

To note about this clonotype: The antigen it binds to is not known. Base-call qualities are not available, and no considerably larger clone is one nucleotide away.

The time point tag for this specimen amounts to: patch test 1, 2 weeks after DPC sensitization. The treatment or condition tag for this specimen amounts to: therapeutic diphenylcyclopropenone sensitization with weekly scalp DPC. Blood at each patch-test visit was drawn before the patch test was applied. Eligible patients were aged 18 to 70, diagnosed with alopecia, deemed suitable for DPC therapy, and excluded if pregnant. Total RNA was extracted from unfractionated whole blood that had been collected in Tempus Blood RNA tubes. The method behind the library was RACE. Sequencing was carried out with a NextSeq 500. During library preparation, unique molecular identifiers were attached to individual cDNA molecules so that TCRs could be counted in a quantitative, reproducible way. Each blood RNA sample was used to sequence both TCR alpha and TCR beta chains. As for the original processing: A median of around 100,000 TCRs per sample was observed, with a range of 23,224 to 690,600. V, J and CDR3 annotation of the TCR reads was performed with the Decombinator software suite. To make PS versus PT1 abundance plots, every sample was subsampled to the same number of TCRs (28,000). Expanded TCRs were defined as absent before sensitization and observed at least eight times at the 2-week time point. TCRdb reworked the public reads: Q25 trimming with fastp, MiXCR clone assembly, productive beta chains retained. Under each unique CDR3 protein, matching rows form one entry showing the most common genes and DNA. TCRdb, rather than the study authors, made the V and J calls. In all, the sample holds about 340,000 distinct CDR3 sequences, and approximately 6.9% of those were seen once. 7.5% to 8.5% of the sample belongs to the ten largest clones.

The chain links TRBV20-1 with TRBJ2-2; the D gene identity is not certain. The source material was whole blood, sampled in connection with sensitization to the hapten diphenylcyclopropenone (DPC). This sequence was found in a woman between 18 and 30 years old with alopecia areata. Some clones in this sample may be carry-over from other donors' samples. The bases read TGCAGTGCTAGAGATCCCAGGAACACCGGGGAGCTGTTTTTT. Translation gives CSARDPRNTGELFF.